The 24 T cell receptor beta chains reported below all come from one sample, sequenced in a study of T-cell reconstitution after alpha-beta-depleted transplantation in children (dated by TCRdb to 2015 to 2016). Libraries were constructed by PCR. The sequencer listed for this sample is Illumina HiSeq 2500. To normalize quantification of the TCRbeta repertoire, the TCR libraries were built with molecular barcoding that relied on unique molecular identifiers. TCRdb trimmed the raw reads at Q25, called clones with MiXCR and kept productive beta chains. CDR3 protein duplicates are merged, each entry listing the most common genes and DNA. The sample profile shows about 400,000 distinct CDR3 sequences; about an eighth of them were found once. Around 4.5% of the sample belongs to the ten largest clones. The sample was PBMCs, taken from the stem cell graft. These receptors were collected from a human donor who donated a stem cell graft to a child with Fanconi anemia.

This clonotype was counted a few times. The J gene is TRBJ2-6, the V gene TRBV20-1; no definite D call. Trimming pared 5 bases from V and 1 base from J, leaving 15 bases between. The germline gives CDR1 DFQATT, CDR2 SNEGSKA (reference sequence). This CDR3 has 16 residues. The CDR3, as DNA: TGCAGTGCTCGTGACGGTCTCACGTCTGGGGCCAACGTCCTGACTTTC. This gives the protein CSARDGLTSGANVLTF.

This chain connects TRBV4-3 to TRBJ2-3; 14 nucleotides line up with TRBD2. Looked up from germline, CDR1 is LGHNA and CDR2 is YSLEER. This CDR3 is 17 amino acids long. V was clipped by 0 bases and J by 2 bases; unmatched bases: 1. Here the CDR3 DNA reads TGCGCCAGCAGCCAAGAGGGACTAGCGGGGGACACAGATACGCAGTATTTT. It specifies CASSQEGLAGDTDTQYF.

This sequence joins TRBV12-3 or TRBV12-4 and TRBJ2-5; D could derive from TRBD1 or TRBD2 (5 bases each). The CDR3 length is 15 residues. Trimming pared 8 bases from V and 0 bases from J, leaving 16 bases between. The CDR3 spells CASGKGTPYQETQYF. CDR3 nucleotides: TGTGCCAGCGGGAAGGGGACCCCGTACCAAGAGACCCAGTACTTC.

This clonotype was found a few times. The chain has TRBV10-3 and TRBJ2-7, with 12 bases aligning to TRBD1. With V trimmed by 6 bases and J by 3 bases, 3 bases remained unmatched. Per germline, CDR1 ENHRY and CDR2 SYGVKD. This CDR3 contains 14 residues. The CDR3 spells CAIRGTGGDYEQYF. The CDR3 coding sequence is TGTGCCATCAGAGGGACAGGGGGCGACTACGAGCAGTACTTC.

This clonotype was picked up many times. This chain links TRBV9 with TRBJ2-1; 9 bases are a match to TRBD2. With V trimmed by 3 bases and J by 4 bases, 5 bases remained unmatched. CDR3 length equals 15 residues. Germline V CDR1 and CDR2: SGDLS, YYNGEE. The CDR3 nucleotides are TGTGCCAGCAGCGATGAGGCGGGGGGGTACAATGAGCAGTTCTTC. This sequence encodes CASSDEAGGYNEQFF.

This clonotype was detected a few times. The chain is built from TRBV3-1 and TRBJ2-3, with no clear D. Per germline, CDR1 LGHDT and CDR2 YNNKEL (reference sequence). The CDR3 extends over 15 amino acids. V lost 4 bases and J 2 bases, leaving 13 bases between the germline ends. CDR3 residues: CASSLGTANTDTQYF. CDR3 bases: TGTGCCAGCAGCCTAGGAACGGCTAACACAGATACGCAGTATTTT.

The rearrangement uses TRBV4-3 and TRBJ2-7, with D uncertain. In germline, CDR1 is LGHNA, CDR2 YSLEER. Trimming removed 3 bases from V and 3 bases from J, with 9 bases in between. CDR3 length: 13 residues. For the CDR3, the DNA is TGCGCCAGCAGCCAGAAGGCTGGCTACGAGCAGTACTTC. Its protein product is CASSQKAGYEQYF.

This clonotype was detected only a few times. V is TRBV20-1 and J is TRBJ1-4; D is unresolved. The germline CDR1 and CDR2 sequences are DFQATT and SNEGSKA (reference sequence). This CDR3 has 14 residues. V lost 2 bases to trimming and J lost 7 bases, with 14 bases between them. The CDR3 here is CSARSRTGSEKLFF. The CDR3 region has the DNA TGCAGTGCTAGATCCCGGACTGGAAGTGAAAAACTGTTTTTT.

This clonotype came up many times. The V and J genes are TRBV20-1 and TRBJ1-1; D ambiguous. This CDR3 has 11 residues. Germline V lookup: CDR1 DFQATT, CDR2 SNEGSKA (reference sequence). The V end lost 1 base, the J end lost 3 bases, and 3 bases lay between the germline ends. The CDR3 is CSARGYTEAFF. The CDR3 region has the DNA TGCAGTGCTAGAGGGTACACTGAAGCTTTCTTT.

This clonotype was counted between two and nine times. The rearrangement links TRBV7-3 to TRBJ2-7; no clear D. The germline CDR1 and CDR2 sequences are SGHTA and FQGTGA. The germline V and J ends were trimmed by 6 bases and 2 bases, with 11 bases remaining between them. The CDR3 length is 13 residues. The CDR3 region is CASSKTDAYEQYF. CDR3 DNA: TGTGCCAGCAGTAAGACGGATGCCTACGAGCAGTACTTC.

This clonotype has a handful of counts. This rearrangement joins TRBV20-1 to TRBJ2-3; D remains unclear. There are 14 residues in the CDR3. V was clipped by 2 bases and J by 4 bases, with 13 bases between them. Germline CDR1 reads DFQATT; CDR2 reads SNEGSKA (reference sequence). CDR3 sequence: CSARRPTSADTQYF. The CDR3 nucleotides are TGCAGTGCTAGACGCCCGACTTCCGCAGATACGCAGTATTTT.

This clonotype occurred many times. The CDR3 region is CASNSGGSSYNEQFF. The CDR3 DNA follows: TGTGCCAGCAATAGCGGGGGGAGCTCCTACAATGAGCAGTTCTTC. The J gene is TRBJ2-1, the V gene TRBV9; TRBD2 matches at 10 bases. V dropped 6 bases and J dropped 0; count of bases not matched to a gene: 3. Germline CDR1 is SGDLS and CDR2 is YYNGEE. The CDR3 consists of 15 residues.

The chain is built from TRBV5-1 and TRBJ2-2, with a weak D call TRBD2 (6 bases). CDR1 and CDR2 (germline): SGHRS, YFSETQ. CDR3 length equals 16 residues. V gave up 7 bases and J gave up 1 base, with 17 bases separating them. The CDR3 spells CASALAGTGNTGELFF. The DNA of the CDR3 is TGCGCCAGCGCACTAGCCGGGACTGGGAACACCGGGGAGCTGTTTTTT.

This clonotype was counted between two and nine times. The chain uses TRBV18 and TRBJ1-5, with TRBD1 as a possible D gene (5 bases). Germline lookup yields CDR1 KGHSH and CDR2 LQKENI. V was cut by 6 bases and J by 0 bases, with 12 bases left in between. The CDR3 sequence is 15 residues long. The CDR3 here is CASSKGAGSNQPQHF. The CDR3 region has the DNA TGTGCCAGCTCGAAAGGGGCGGGTAGCAATCAGCCCCAGCATTTT.

This chain links TRBV2 with TRBJ2-7; 7 positions match TRBD1. CDR1 SNHLY and CDR2 FYNNEI come from the germline V gene. The junction had 8 bases not matched to a gene; V was cut back by 8 bases and J by 1 base. CDR3 size: 14 residues. For the CDR3, the DNA is TGTGCCAGCTCTCGGGACAGCCTTTCCTACGAGCAGTACTTC. This gives the protein CASSRDSLSYEQYF. Together with reference TRBV2 and TRBJ2-7, the CDR3 gives the full variable domain: EPEVTQTPSHQVTQMGQEVILRCVPISNHLYFYWYRQILGQKVEFLVSFYNNEISEKSEIFDDQFSVERPDGSNFTLKIRSTKLEDSAMYFCASSRDSLSYEQYFGPGTRLTVT.

The V gene is TRBV24-1, the J gene TRBJ2-3; 9 bases agree with TRBD2. The CDR3 is 17 amino acids. CDR1 KGHDR and CDR2 SFDVKD come from the germline V gene. The V and J ends lost 4 bases and 3 bases, in that order; junction bases with no gene match: 10. The CDR3 sequence: CATSDPTGGGATDTQYF. CDR3 coding DNA: TGTGCCACCAGTGACCCGACCGGCGGGGGGGCGACAGATACGCAGTATTTT.

This clonotype has a count of ten or more. The gene calls are TRBV29-1 and TRBJ2-1; maybe TRBD2 (5 bases). The V gene's germline CDR1 is SQVTM and CDR2 ANQGSEA. Trimming cost V 3 bases and J 4 bases, with 16 bases left between them. This CDR3 contains 15 residues. The chain's CDR3 is CSVDRVAGVYNEQFF. The DNA of the CDR3 is TGCAGCGTTGATCGTGTGGCGGGCGTTTACAATGAGCAGTTCTTC.

This clonotype was seen a few times. This chain uses TRBV4-3 with TRBJ1-1; tentative D call: TRBD1 (5 bases). Germline values: CDR1 LGHNA, CDR2 YSLEER. V shed 0 bases and J shed 11 bases, with 13 bases lying between them. There are 13 residues in the CDR3. The CDR3 region has the DNA TGCGCCAGCAGCCAAGATACGGGGCTTGGGGCTTTCTTT. The encoded protein is CASSQDTGLGAFF.

This clonotype was observed a few times. The V gene is TRBV4-3, the J gene TRBJ1-2; maybe TRBD1 (5 bases). CDR3 size: 16 residues. V was cut by 0 bases and J by 4 bases, with 15 bases left in between. Germline-derived CDR1 and CDR2 are LGHNA and YSLEER. The CDR3 loop is CASSQDLPGKAYGYTF. CDR3 nucleotide sequence: TGCGCCAGCAGCCAAGATTTGCCAGGGAAGGCCTATGGCTACACCTTC.

This clonotype has at least ten counts. The chain joins TRBV10-3 to TRBJ2-7; D remains ambiguous. The CDR3 consists of 12 residues. V lost 10 bases and J 2 bases, leaving 12 bases between the germline ends. In germline, CDR1 is ENHRY, CDR2 SYGVKD. The CDR3 sequence: CATRAGPYEQYF. The DNA for the CDR3 is TGTGCCACCCGAGCCGGGCCCTACGAGCAGTACTTC.

The chain employs TRBV3-1 and TRBJ2-5, with D maybe TRBD1 (6 bases). Trimming took off 4 bases at V and 2 bases at J, with 8 bases between the two ends. Germline-derived CDR1 and CDR2 are LGHDT and YNNKEL (reference sequence). CDR3 length: 13 residues. CDR3 sequence: CASSRQAQETQYF. In nucleotides, the CDR3 is TGTGCCAGCAGCCGACAGGCTCAAGAGACCCAGTACTTC.

The chain recombines TRBV18 with TRBJ1-1; D remains ambiguous. The CDR3 loop spans 14 amino acids. The ends were cut back, 2 bases at V and 3 bases at J, with 10 bases in the middle. The V gene's germline CDR1 is KGHSH and CDR2 LQKENI. This CDR3 reads CASSPITKDTEAFF. The CDR3, as DNA: TGTGCCAGCTCACCAATCACCAAGGACACTGAAGCTTTCTTT.

The CDR3 DNA follows: TGCGCCAGCAGCCAAGACCAGGGGGCAGGAGGAAAGGAGCAGTTCTTC. It codes for CASSQDQGAGGKEQFF. V gene TRBV4-3 combines with J gene TRBJ2-1; 8 nucleotides line up with TRBD1. CDR1 is LGHNA and CDR2 is YSLEER in the germline V gene. This CDR3 contains 16 residues. J gave up 10 bases and V 0 bases, and 11 bases lay outside the gene matches.

The J gene is TRBJ1-2, the V gene TRBV5-4; 9 positions match TRBD1. The germline V gene has CDR1 SGHNT and CDR2 YYREEE (reference sequence). V shed 4 bases and J 2 bases; nucleotides not matched to a gene: 9. The CDR3 has 16 residues. The CDR3 DNA reads as TGTGCCAGCAGCCGAACAGGGGGCCTATCCAACTATGGCTACACCTTC. This sequence encodes CASSRTGGLSNYGYTF.